This passage covers 4 T cell receptor beta chains from one sample sequenced in a study of blood T cells in healthy people across ages. Alongside a J-beta primer mix, a sample-barcoded 5' primer served in a second PCR lasting about 7 to 11 cycles. TCRdb reprocessed the 5' RACE reads with MiXCR, giving one entry per CDR3 protein. The profile shows 1.5 million to 1.8 million distinct CDR3 sequences, approximately 43% of them singletons. Sequencing input: blood. The receptors come from a woman aged 18-30 years in good health.

The CDR3 sequence is CAISEDFGAPGAKNIQYF. The CDR3, as DNA: TGTGCCATCAGTGAGGATTTTGGGGCGCCGGGGGCCAAAAACATTCAGTACTTC. The chain combines TRBV10-3 with TRBJ2-4; possibly TRBD1 or TRBD2 for D (5 bases each). Trimming cost V 2 bases and J 1 base, with 18 bases left between them. This CDR3 is 18 amino acids long. Germline assignment: CDR1 ENHRY and CDR2 SYGVKD.

The chain's CDR3 is CASSRLRASKNIQYF. Here the CDR3 DNA reads TGTGCCAGCAGCCGGCTCCGGGCTTCCAAAAACATTCAGTACTTC. The chain is built from TRBV11-2 and TRBJ2-4; the D is unclear. V dropped 5 bases and J dropped 2 bases, with 13 bases sitting between them. The CDR3 spans 15 residues. Germline CDR1 reads SGHAT; CDR2 reads FQNNGV.

CDR3 in amino acids: CASSERLAGPNTGELFF. The CDR3 DNA reads as TGTGCCAGCAGTGAACGGCTAGCGGGTCCGAACACCGGGGAGCTGTTTTTT. The chain carries TRBV25-1 and TRBJ2-2; 8 bases are shared with TRBD2. The CDR3 sequence is 17 residues long. J gave up 0 bases and V 2 bases, and 5 bases lay outside the gene matches. CDR1 is MGHDK and CDR2 is SYGVNS in the germline V gene.

The chain links TRBV6-5 to TRBJ2-1; D is perhaps TRBD2 (5 bases). From germline, CDR1 is MNHEY and CDR2 SVGAGI. Trimming pared 2 bases from V and 9 bases from J, leaving 14 bases between. This CDR3 is built from 14 residues. The CDR3 nucleotides are TGTGCCAGCAGTTACCAGGCTAGCTTGGGTGAGCAGTTCTTC. It encodes CASSYQASLGEQFF.